This entry features one T cell receptor (beta chain) sequence. Its antigen remains unidentified. This sample was included in a study of CD4 T cells in relation to SARS-CoV-2 and coronaviruses. Broader study findings: Pre-pandemic and post-infection samples never came from the same donor.

The assay was immunoSEQ multiplex PCR, and TCRdb's table has in-frame clones only and misses some. In the table there are tens of thousands of clones, roughly 94% of which are singletons. Germline CDR1 is LNHNV and CDR2 is YYDKDF (reference sequence). Trimming at V came to 0 bases and at J to 11 bases, leaving 9 bases not matched to a gene. The CDR3 is made up of 17 amino acids. Naive and memory CD4+ T cells were separated from cryopreserved PBMCs. Sequencing used naive CD4+ T cells from PBMCs. Subset noted: naive CD4+ T cells isolated by negative enrichment. This sequence was found in an adult with COVID-19. The V call is TRBV15, the J call TRBJ2-1; 14 nucleotides align to TRBD2. For the CDR3, the DNA is TGTGCCACCAGCAGAGAACCTGGGACTAGCGGGAGTGGGAAGCAGTTCTTC. This encodes CATSREPGTSGSGKQFF.